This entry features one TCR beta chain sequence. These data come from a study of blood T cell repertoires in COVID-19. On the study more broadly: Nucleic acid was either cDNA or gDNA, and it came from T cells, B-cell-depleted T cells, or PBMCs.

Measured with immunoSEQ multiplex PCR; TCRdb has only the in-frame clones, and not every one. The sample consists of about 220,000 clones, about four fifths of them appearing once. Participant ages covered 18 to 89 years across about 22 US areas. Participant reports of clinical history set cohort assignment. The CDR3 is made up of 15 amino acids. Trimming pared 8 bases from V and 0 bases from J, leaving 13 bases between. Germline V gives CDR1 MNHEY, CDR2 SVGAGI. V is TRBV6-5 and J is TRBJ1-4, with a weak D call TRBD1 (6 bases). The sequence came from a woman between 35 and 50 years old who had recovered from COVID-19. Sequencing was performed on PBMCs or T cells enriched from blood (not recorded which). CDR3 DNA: TGTGCCAGCGAATCAGGGGCTGCAACTAATGAAAAACTGTTTTTT. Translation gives CASESGAATNEKLFF.